Below are 31 T cell receptor beta chains sequenced from a single sample in a study of identical twins. MiXCR, applied by TCRdb to the 5' RACE reads, yields one record per CDR3 protein. The table records approximately 160 distinct CDR3 sequences, 70% to 75% of them present only once. Material: CD4+ T cells sorted from blood. The receptor source for this set is a woman younger than 30 in good health. This table probably holds off-target reads from a library built for another chain.

The chain carries TRBV5-1 and TRBJ2-4; TRBD2 agrees at 10 bases. V lost 4 bases and J lost 0; bases outside the gene matches: 10. Germline lookup yields CDR1 SGHRS and CDR2 YFSETQ. CDR3 length: 18 amino acids. The DNA for the CDR3 is TGCGCCAGCAGCGCTAGCGGGGGACCCAACCTAGCCAAAAACATTCAGTACTTC. Protein: CASSASGGPNLAKNIQYF.

The V gene is TRBV7-6, the J gene TRBJ2-1, with 8 bases aligning to TRBD2. Germline lookup yields CDR1 SGHVS and CDR2 FNYEAQ. The CDR3 loop spans 16 amino acids. Losses at the gene ends were 1 base for V and 2 bases for J; bases not matched to a gene: 4. The CDR3 DNA is TGTGCCAGCAGCTTAGATCGGGGGGGCCCCTACAATGAGCAGTTCTTC. It translates to CASSLDRGGPYNEQFF.

V and J are TRBV2 and TRBJ2-2; D is perhaps TRBD1 (5 bases). The CDR3 is 12 amino acids. Deletions cut 11 bases from V and 4 bases from J, with 11 bases between. From germline, CDR1 is SNHLY and CDR2 FYNNEI. The CDR3 region is CAALRVTGELFF. The CDR3 DNA reads as TGTGCCGCCCTCAGGGTCACCGGGGAGCTGTTTTTT.

This clonotype is deemed hyperexpanded. The chain carries TRBV5-1 and TRBJ1-6; maybe TRBD1 (6 bases). The CDR3 runs 16 residues. Germline CDR1 reads SGHRS; CDR2 reads YFSETQ. V lost 4 bases, J lost 7 bases, and 18 bases lay in between. Here the CDR3 DNA reads TGCGCCAGCAGCGGGACCGACAGGTCGTGGAATTCACCCCTCCACTTT. This translates into CASSGTDRSWNSPLHF.

By share of the sample, this clonotype is hyperexpanded. V usage is TRBV7-9 and J usage is TRBJ2-5; no clear D. V was clipped by 1 base and J by 0 bases, with 6 bases between them. Per the germline V gene, CDR1 is SEHNR and CDR2 is FQNEAQ (reference sequence). This CDR3 has 14 amino acids. This CDR3 is CASSLGWNQETQYF. In DNA form, the CDR3 reads TGTGCCAGCAGCTTAGGATGGAACCAAGAGACCCAGTACTTC.

The V and J genes are TRBV2 and TRBJ2-2, with a weak D call TRBD2 (5 bases). The ends were cut back, 5 bases at V and 3 bases at J, with 7 bases in the middle. In germline, CDR1 is SNHLY, CDR2 FYNNEI. This CDR3 is built from 13 residues. The chain's CDR3 is CASSWTDTGELFF. The CDR3 DNA follows: TGTGCCAGCAGTTGGACTGACACCGGGGAGCTGTTTTTT.

This clonotype has only one observation. V and J are TRBV4-1 and TRBJ2-2, with D unresolved. The CDR3 has 14 amino acids. Trimming shortened V by 1 base and J by 4 bases, and 7 bases separated the two germline ends. Germline CDR1 and CDR2: MGHRA and YSYEKL. In DNA, the CDR3 is TGCGCCAGCAGCCAAGGTCCGGTCACCGGGGAGCTGTTTTTT. The encoded protein is CASSQGPVTGELFF.

The rearrangement joins TRBV6-2 or TRBV6-3 to TRBJ2-1, with a weak D call TRBD1 (5 bases). The CDR3 is 13 amino acids. Per the germline V gene, CDR1 is MNHEY and CDR2 is SVGEGT. With 7 bases removed from V and 2 bases from J, the gap between germline ends came to 9 bases. In DNA form, the CDR3 reads TGTGCCAGCAACAAACAGGCCTACAATGAGCAGTTCTTC. Residues: CASNKQAYNEQFF.

The rearrangement uses TRBV5-1 and TRBJ1-4, with D unresolved. V lost 1 base and J lost 0, with 13 bases in between. Germline assignment: CDR1 SGHRS and CDR2 YFSETQ. The CDR3 consists of 17 residues. The CDR3 is CASSLRAVGATNEKLFF. In DNA form, the CDR3 reads TGCGCCAGCAGCTTGAGGGCCGTGGGTGCAACTAATGAAAAACTGTTTTTT.

The chain combines TRBV20-1 with TRBJ2-3, with 7 positions matching TRBD2. Germline V lookup: CDR1 DFQATT, CDR2 SNEGSKA (reference sequence). With V trimmed by 5 bases and J by 1 base, 18 bases remained unmatched. The CDR3 is made up of 18 amino acids. CDR3 sequence reads: CSAYPYATAGSRTDTQYF. DNA for the CDR3: TGCAGTGCTTACCCCTATGCGACAGCGGGGAGCCGCACAGATACGCAGTATTTT.

The chain employs TRBV4-3 and TRBJ2-1, with D perhaps TRBD1 (6 bases). The CDR3 is made up of 15 amino acids. Germline V CDR1 and CDR2: LGHNA, YSLEER. V lost 1 base to trimming and J lost 9 bases, with 16 bases between them. CDR3 sequence (DNA): TGCGCCAGCAGCCAAGGGGACACAGCCAACGGTGAGCAGTTCTTC. Its protein product is CASSQGDTANGEQFF.

This clonotype was seen only once. This sequence joins TRBV7-9 and TRBJ2-5; TRBD1 might be the D (5 bases). CDR3 size: 12 residues. V was clipped by 6 bases and J by 2 bases, with 7 bases between them. Germline-derived CDR1 and CDR2 are SEHNR and FQNEAQ (reference sequence). CDR3 sequence reads: CASRDIQETQYF. CDR3 DNA sequence: TGTGCCAGCAGGGACATACAAGAGACCCAGTACTTC.

The table lists this clonotype with a few counts. At one end, the junction sequence differs from germline, possibly due to a read error. The chain is built from TRBV3-1 and TRBJ1-1; D is uncertain. The germline gives CDR1 LGHDT, CDR2 YNNKEL (reference sequence). The CDR3 sequence is 16 residues long. The CDR3 here is CASSPRRGTSGSRLTF. In nucleotides, the CDR3 is TGTGCCAGCAGCCCTCGACGGGGAACCAGTGGCTCTAGGTTGACCTTT.

The chain couples TRBV3-1 to TRBJ2-7, with D perhaps TRBD1 or TRBD2 (6 bases each). Trimming cost V 0 bases and J 7 bases, with 13 bases left between them. The CDR3 runs to 14 residues. Germline V gene lookup returns CDR1 LGHDT and CDR2 YNNKEL (reference sequence). Here the CDR3 reads CASSQEIGGGEQYF. As DNA, the CDR3 is TGTGCCAGCAGCCAAGAAATAGGGGGAGGTGAGCAGTACTTC.

V is TRBV6-1 and J is TRBJ2-7; weak D call: TRBD2 (6 bases). Germline CDR1 is MNHNS and CDR2 is SASEGT. This CDR3 has 15 residues. Trimming left V 8 bases short and J 0 bases short, with 17 bases between. The CDR3 region is CASRPGLRSSYEQYF. CDR3 bases: TGTGCCAGCCGACCGGGACTCCGGAGCTCCTACGAGCAGTACTTC.

This clonotype was counted a single time. CDR3 DNA: TGTGCCACCAGCCCCCGGTCGGGGGCCGCGCCCCCCCAGCATTTT. Translating it yields CATSPRSGAAPPQHF. The J gene is TRBJ1-5, the V gene TRBV15, with a weak D call TRBD1 (6 bases). This CDR3 has 15 residues. V lost 5 bases, J lost 10 bases, and 21 bases lay in between. The V gene's germline CDR1 is LNHNV and CDR2 YYDKDF (reference sequence).

In this sample, this clonotype turned up a few times. The chain employs TRBV6-5 and TRBJ1-1; D is undetermined. Trimming removed 2 bases at V and 0 bases at J, with 13 bases between. CDR3 length: 16 residues. Per the germline V gene, CDR1 is MNHEY and CDR2 is SVGAGI. This CDR3 reads CASSYRAGVMNTEAFF. CDR3 bases: TGTGCCAGCAGTTACAGAGCAGGAGTTATGAACACTGAAGCTTTCTTT.

The chain is built from TRBV20-1 and TRBJ2-7, with D possibly being TRBD1 (6 bases). The CDR3 sequence is 11 residues long. Trimming shortened V by 4 bases and J by 6 bases, and 10 bases separated the two germline ends. In germline, CDR1 is DFQATT, CDR2 SNEGSKA (reference sequence). The CDR3 loop is CSATSGVEQYF. In DNA, the CDR3 is TGCAGTGCTACTTCAGGGGTCGAGCAGTACTTC.

The sample holds a few counts of this clonotype. This chain connects TRBV10-3 to TRBJ2-7; D call uncertain. Germline V gene data show CDR1 as ENHRY and CDR2 as SYGVKD. Trimming pared 2 bases from V and 2 bases from J, leaving 7 bases between. This CDR3 contains 13 residues. The chain's CDR3 is CAISEQLPYEQYF. DNA for the CDR3: TGTGCCATCAGTGAGCAGTTACCCTACGAGCAGTACTTC.

The rearrangement links TRBV10-3 to TRBJ2-2; a possible D gene is TRBD2 (5 bases). CDR1 is ENHRY and CDR2 is SYGVKD in the germline V gene. V was pared by 6 bases and J by 6 bases, with 8 bases between. CDR3 size: 12 residues. The CDR3 coding sequence is TGTGCCATCAGGGCCGGGGCCGGGGAGCTGTTTTTT. Protein: CAIRAGAGELFF.

V is TRBV3-1 and J is TRBJ2-7; 13 nucleotides agree with TRBD2. The CDR3 has 17 amino acids. Germline V gives CDR1 LGHDT, CDR2 YNNKEL (reference sequence). Trimming at V came to 4 bases and at J to 5 bases, leaving 11 bases not matched to a gene. CDR3 DNA: TGTGCCAGCAGCCTGGGACTAGCGGGGAGCGGTTGGGACGAGCAGTACTTC. Translated: CASSLGLAGSGWDEQYF.

The CDR3 sequence is CAWSRRTGRDTQYF. CDR3 sequence (DNA): TGTGCCTGGAGTCGGCGGACAGGGAGAGATACGCAGTATTTT. V is TRBV30 and J is TRBJ2-3; TRBD1 matches at 8 bases. Germline CDR1 and CDR2: GTSNPN and SVGIG (reference sequence). This CDR3 is 14 amino acids long. Trimming removed 2 bases from V and 5 bases from J; junction bases left unmatched: 6.

This sequence joins TRBV28 and TRBJ2-7; TRBD2 matches at 7 bases. Losses at the gene ends were 8 bases for V and 1 base for J; bases not matched to a gene: 11. This CDR3 is built from 15 residues. The germline CDR1 and CDR2 sequences are MDHEN and SYDVKM. CDR3: CASFKGRGLSYEQYF. CDR3 DNA: TGTGCCAGCTTCAAAGGGAGGGGTTTGTCCTACGAGCAGTACTTC.

The genes are TRBV4-3 and TRBJ2-2; D is ambiguous. Trimming cost V 5 bases and J 5 bases, with 3 bases left between them. The length of the CDR3 is 11 residues. Germline lookup yields CDR1 LGHNA and CDR2 YSLEER. The CDR3, as DNA: TGCGCCAGCAGCTATACCGGGGAGCTGTTTTTT. Protein: CASSYTGELFF.

The chain links TRBV6-1 to TRBJ1-2; TRBD1 agrees at 8 bases. Germline assignment: CDR1 MNHNS and CDR2 SASEGT. CDR3 length equals 15 residues. The junction had 13 bases not matched to a gene; V was cut back by 6 bases and J by 7 bases. CDR3 residues: CASSEGTGLISGYTF. CDR3 DNA: TGTGCCAGCAGCGAGGGGACAGGCCTAATATCTGGCTACACCTTC.

This chain uses TRBV5-6 with TRBJ2-7, with a tentative D call TRBD2 (6 bases). The CDR3 is made up of 14 amino acids. In germline, CDR1 is SGHDT, CDR2 YYEEEE. V lost 6 bases and J 2 bases, leaving 15 bases between the germline ends. The CDR3 DNA reads as TGTGCCAGCATCCCTCGGGGGAAAACCTACGAGCAGTACTTC. It codes for CASIPRGKTYEQYF.

For this clonotype: The junction and the germline gene differ at one end; a read error may be behind it. The V and J genes are TRBV18 and TRBJ1-6, with D possibly matching TRBD1 (5 bases). Germline V gene data show CDR1 as KGHSH and CDR2 as LQKENI. This CDR3 is 17 amino acids long. CDR3 sequence (DNA): TGTGCCAGCTCACCCTCATACTCTGGGGCTGGGAGTTACCAACTCACTTTC. Protein product: CASSPSYSGAGSYQLTF.

As for this clonotype: One end of the junction varies from germline; a read error may be responsible. This chain links TRBV24-1 with TRBJ2-2; tentatively, D is TRBD2 (5 bases). Germline V gene data show CDR1 as KGHDR and CDR2 as SFDVKD. CDR3 size: 13 residues. CDR3 DNA sequence: TGTGCCCAGGCCGCGGGTGGCTACAATAAGCTGATTTTT. Protein product: CAQAAGGYNKLIF.

This clonotype has only one observation. The chain employs TRBV9 and TRBJ2-3, with 9 bases aligning to TRBD1. The CDR3 is made up of 16 amino acids. V lost 3 bases and J lost 3; bases outside the gene matches: 8. CDR1 and CDR2 from the germline V gene are SGDLS and YYNGEE. CDR3: CASSGPRDRDTDTQYF. The CDR3 DNA sequence: TGTGCCAGCAGCGGCCCAAGGGACAGGGATACAGATACGCAGTATTTT.

This clonotype was detected only a few times. The rearrangement links TRBV7-9 to TRBJ2-1, with no clear D. The CDR3 has 12 residues. Trimming pared 1 base from V and 8 bases from J, leaving 6 bases between. Germline values: CDR1 SEHNR, CDR2 FQNEAQ (reference sequence). Here the CDR3 reads CASSLVGDEQFF. CDR3 DNA: TGTGCCAGCAGCTTAGTTGGCGATGAGCAGTTCTTC.

V is TRBV7-6 and J is TRBJ1-3, with D perhaps TRBD1 (6 bases). Trimming cost V 1 base and J 0 bases, with 28 bases left between them. Germline V lookup: CDR1 SGHVS, CDR2 FNYEAQ. The length of the CDR3 is 22 residues. This chain's CDR3 is CASSLVVRSYPRGLYSGNTIYF. As DNA, the CDR3 is TGTGCCAGCAGCTTAGTAGTCCGAAGCTATCCCAGGGGACTTTACTCTGGAAACACCATATATTTT.